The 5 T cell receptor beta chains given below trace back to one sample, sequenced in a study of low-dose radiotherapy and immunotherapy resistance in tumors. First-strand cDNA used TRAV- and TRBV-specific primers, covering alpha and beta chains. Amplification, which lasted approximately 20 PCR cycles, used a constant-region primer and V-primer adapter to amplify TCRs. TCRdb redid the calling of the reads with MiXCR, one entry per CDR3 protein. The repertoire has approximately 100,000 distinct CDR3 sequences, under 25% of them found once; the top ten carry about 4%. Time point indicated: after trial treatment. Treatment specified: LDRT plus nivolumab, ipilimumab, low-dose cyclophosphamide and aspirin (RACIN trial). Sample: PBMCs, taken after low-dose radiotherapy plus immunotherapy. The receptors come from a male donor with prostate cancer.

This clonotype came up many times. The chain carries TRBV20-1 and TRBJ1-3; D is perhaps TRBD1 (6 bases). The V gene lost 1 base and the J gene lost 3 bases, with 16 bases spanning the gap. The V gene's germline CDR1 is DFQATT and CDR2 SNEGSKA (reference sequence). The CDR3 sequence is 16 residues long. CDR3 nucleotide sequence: TGCAGTGCTAGAGTCGCAGGGGCCGTCCATGGAAACACCATATATTTT. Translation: CSARVAGAVHGNTIYF.

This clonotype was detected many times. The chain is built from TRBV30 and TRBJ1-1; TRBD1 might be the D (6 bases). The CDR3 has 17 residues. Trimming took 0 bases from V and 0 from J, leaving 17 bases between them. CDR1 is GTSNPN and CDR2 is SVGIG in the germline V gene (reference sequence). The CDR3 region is CAWSVGRGGPMNTEAFF. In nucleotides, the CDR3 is TGTGCCTGGAGTGTAGGACGGGGGGGCCCCATGAACACTGAAGCTTTCTTT.

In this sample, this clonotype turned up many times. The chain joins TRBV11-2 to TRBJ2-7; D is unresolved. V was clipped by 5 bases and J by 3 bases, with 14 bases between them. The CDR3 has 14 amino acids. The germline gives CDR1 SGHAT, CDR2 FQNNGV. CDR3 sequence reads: CASSPPEGFYEQYF. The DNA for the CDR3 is TGTGCCAGCAGCCCCCCGGAAGGCTTCTACGAGCAGTACTTC.

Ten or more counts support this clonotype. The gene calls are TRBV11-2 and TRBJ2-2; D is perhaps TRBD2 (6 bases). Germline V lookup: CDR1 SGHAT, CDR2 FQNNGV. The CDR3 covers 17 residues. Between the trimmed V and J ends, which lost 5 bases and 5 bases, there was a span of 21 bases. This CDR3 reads CASSPTARFGRTGELFF. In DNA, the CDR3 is TGTGCCAGCAGCCCGACAGCGAGATTTGGGAGGACCGGGGAGCTGTTTTTT.

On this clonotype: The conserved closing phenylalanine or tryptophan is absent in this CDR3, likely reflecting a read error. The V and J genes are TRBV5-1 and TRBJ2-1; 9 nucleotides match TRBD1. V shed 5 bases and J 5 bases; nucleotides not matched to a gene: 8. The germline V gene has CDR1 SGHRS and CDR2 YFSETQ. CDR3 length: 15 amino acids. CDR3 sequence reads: CASSSDRGGDNEQFI. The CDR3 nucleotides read TGCGCCAGCAGTTCGGACAGGGGTGGCGACAATGAGCAGTTCATC.